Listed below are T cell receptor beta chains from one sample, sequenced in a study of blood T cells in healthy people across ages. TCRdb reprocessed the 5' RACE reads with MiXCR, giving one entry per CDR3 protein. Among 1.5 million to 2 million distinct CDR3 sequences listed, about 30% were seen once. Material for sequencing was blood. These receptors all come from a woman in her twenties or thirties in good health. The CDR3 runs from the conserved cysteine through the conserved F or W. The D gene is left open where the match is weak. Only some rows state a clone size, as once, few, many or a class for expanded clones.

CASSLGVGILTDTQYF,TGTGCCAGCAGCTTGGGCGTAGGAATCCTCACAGATACGCAGTATTTT,TRBJ2-3,few,.,TRBV7-2
CASSIAYRAGETQYF,TGTGCCAGTAGTATAGCATACAGGGCGGGAGAGACCCAGTACTTC,TRBJ2-5,.,.,TRBV19
CASSKTGVSTDTQYF,TGTGCCAGCAGCAAAACAGGGGTTAGCACAGATACGCAGTATTTT,TRBJ2-3,.,TRBD1,TRBV7-2
CASSFRADLETQYF,TGTGCCAGCAGCTTCCGAGCAGATCTAGAGACCCAGTACTTC,TRBJ2-5,many,.,TRBV12-3/TRBV12-4
CASSASAYIYNEQYF,TGTGCCAGCAGCGCGTCTGCCTACATCTACAATGAGCAGTACTTC,TRBJ2-5,.,.,TRBV9
CASSPGQTKSDTEAFF,TGTGCCAGCAGCCCAGGACAGACTAAATCGGACACTGAAGCTTTCTTT,TRBJ1-1,.,.,TRBV7-9
CASSSRRGAAGYTF,TGTGCCAGCAGTTCACGCAGGGGGGCAGCAGGCTACACCTTC,TRBJ1-2,.,TRBD1,TRBV12-3/TRBV12-4
CVSRTGLNQPQHF,TGTGTCAGCAGGACCGGCTTGAATCAGCCCCAGCATTTT,TRBJ1-5,few,.,TRBV6-5
CSGARTGPYGYTF,TGCAGTGGGGCTCGGACAGGGCCCTATGGCTACACCTTC,TRBJ1-2,.,TRBD1,TRBV20-1
CSVETAPDTQYF,TGCAGCGTTGAAACAGCCCCAGATACGCAGTATTTT,TRBJ2-3,many,.,TRBV29-1
CASSQERTYSGELFF,TGCGCCAGCAGCCAAGAGCGGACATATAGCGGGGAGCTGTTTTTT,TRBJ2-2,once,.,TRBV4-3
CATSRDAGGDEQFF,TGTGCCACCAGCAGAGATGCGGGAGGGGATGAGCAGTTCTTC,TRBJ2-1,many,TRBD2,TRBV15
CASSVAARSRPDTQYF,TGTGCCAGCAGCGTGGCAGCTAGGTCTCGTCCAGATACGCAGTATTTT,TRBJ2-3,few,.,TRBV9
CASSRGGYSYEQYF,TGTGCCAGCAGCCGGGGGGGTTACTCCTACGAGCAGTACTTC,TRBJ2-7,.,TRBD2,TRBV7-2
CASSSTTAGDEQFF,TGCGCCAGCAGCTCAACAACCGCGGGCGATGAGCAGTTCTTC,TRBJ2-1,.,.,TRBV5-1
CASSRTSGPDNTQYF,TGTGCCAGCAGCCGGACTAGCGGACCAGATAATACGCAGTATTTT,TRBJ2-3,many,TRBD2,TRBV5-5
CASSLHVRGWGGEQFF,TGTGCCAGCAGTCTACACGTCAGGGGTTGGGGCGGTGAGCAGTTCTTC,TRBJ2-1,.,.,TRBV28
CASSTGRLNQPQHF,TGTGCCAGCAGTACTGGACGGCTCAATCAGCCCCAGCATTTT,TRBJ1-5,.,.,TRBV2
CASSQPPRRDTQYF,TGTGCCAGCAGCCAACCCCCGCGTCGGGATACGCAGTATTTT,TRBJ2-3,many,.,TRBV3-1
CATSRDRQSFPGGQPQHF,TGTGCCACCAGCAGAGATCGGCAGAGCTTCCCGGGGGGTCAGCCCCAGCATTTT,TRBJ1-5,.,.,TRBV15
CSAQKQGASSPLHF,TGCAGTGCTCAGAAACAGGGGGCATCGTCACCCCTCCACTTT,TRBJ1-6,.,TRBD1,TRBV20-1
CSVANDRGRQPQHF,TGCAGCGTTGCCAATGACAGGGGGCGTCAGCCCCAGCATTTT,TRBJ1-5,.,TRBD1,TRBV29-1
CASSETPGADEQYF,TGTGCCAGCAGCGAAACGCCGGGGGCCGACGAGCAGTACTTC,TRBJ2-7,many,.,TRBV7-9
CAGSHRGSVYGYTF,TGTGCCGGATCGCATCGGGGCTCGGTCTATGGCTACACCTTC,TRBJ1-2,.,.,TRBV28
CASSLWDGTSYNGQFF,TGCGCCAGCAGCTTATGGGACGGAACCTCCTACAATGGGCAGTTCTTC,TRBJ2-1,.,.,TRBV5-1
CSARERVHDTQYF,TGCAGTGCCCGGGAGAGAGTTCATGATACGCAGTATTTT,TRBJ2-3,.,.,TRBV20-1
CASSRGQVYEQYF,TGTGCCAGCAGCAGGGGGCAGGTCTACGAGCAGTACTTC,TRBJ2-7,many,TRBD1,TRBV6-5
CASSQDGFGSGGSYEQYF,TGTGCCAGCAGCCAAGATGGGTTCGGTAGCGGTGGCTCCTACGAGCAGTACTTC,TRBJ2-7,.,.,TRBV3-1
CASSLGADSRETQYF,TGCGCCAGCAGCTTGGGGGCAGACTCCCGGGAGACCCAGTACTTC,TRBJ2-5,.,.,TRBV5-1
CASSLFRSRGYTF,TGTGCCAGCAGCTTATTTCGCAGCCGCGGCTACACCTTC,TRBJ1-2,few,.,TRBV7-2
CASSAGTGANYGYTF,TGTGCCAGCAGCGCAGGGACCGGAGCTAACTATGGCTACACCTTC,TRBJ1-2,many,.,TRBV9
CASRGGTGAYSNQPQHF,TGTGCCAGCAGGGGTGGGACAGGTGCTTATAGCAATCAGCCCCAGCATTTT,TRBJ1-5,.,TRBD1,TRBV12-3/TRBV12-4
CATCATSGVRDTQYF,TGCGCCACCTGCGCGACTAGCGGGGTACGAGATACGCAGTATTTT,TRBJ2-3,.,TRBD2,TRBV10-2
CASRDRGHEQYF,TGTGCCAGCAGGGACAGGGGCCACGAGCAGTACTTC,TRBJ2-7,many,TRBD1,TRBV6-5
CASSQGLAGGRGAGELFF,TGCGCCAGCAGCCAAGGACTAGCGGGAGGTCGTGGAGCCGGGGAGCTGTTTTTT,TRBJ2-2,.,TRBD2,TRBV4-3
CASGPRPSAYGYTF,TGTGCCAGCGGCCCAAGGCCTTCGGCTTATGGCTACACCTTC,TRBJ1-2,many,.,TRBV28
CASSYSPPAGGGDEQFF,TGTGCCAGCAGTTACTCCCCACCAGCGGGAGGAGGAGATGAGCAGTTCTTC,TRBJ2-1,.,TRBD2,TRBV6-2/TRBV6-3
CASSRDSNGPQHF,TGCGCCAGCAGCAGGGACAGCAATGGGCCCCAGCATTTT,TRBJ1-5,.,TRBD1,TRBV4-1
CASSDGSGPTDTQYF,TGTGCCAGCAGTGATGGTAGCGGGCCCACAGATACGCAGTATTTT,TRBJ2-3,few,TRBD2,TRBV6-4
CASSFRDRIYNEQFF,TGTGCCAGCAGCTTCCGGGACCGGATCTACAATGAGCAGTTCTTC,TRBJ2-1,few,.,TRBV5-5